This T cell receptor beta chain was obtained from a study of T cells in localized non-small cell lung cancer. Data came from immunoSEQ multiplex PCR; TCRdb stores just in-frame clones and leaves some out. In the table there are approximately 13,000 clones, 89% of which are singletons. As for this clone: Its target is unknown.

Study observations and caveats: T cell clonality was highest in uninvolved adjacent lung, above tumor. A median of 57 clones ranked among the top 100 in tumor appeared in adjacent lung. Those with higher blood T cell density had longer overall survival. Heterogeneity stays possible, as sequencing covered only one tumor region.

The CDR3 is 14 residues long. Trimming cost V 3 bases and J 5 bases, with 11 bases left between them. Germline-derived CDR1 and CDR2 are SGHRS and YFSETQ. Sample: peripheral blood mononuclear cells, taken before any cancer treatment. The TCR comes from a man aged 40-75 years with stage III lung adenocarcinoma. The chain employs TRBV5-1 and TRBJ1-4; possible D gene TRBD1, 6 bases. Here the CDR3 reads CASSSDRINEKLFF. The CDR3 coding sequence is TGCGCCAGCAGCTCCGACAGGATAAATGAAAAACTGTTTTTT.